This T cell receptor (beta chain) was sequenced for a study of T cells in localized non-small cell lung cancer. Study observations and caveats: Sequence data derive from only one tumor region, so heterogeneity remains possible.

In the case of this clone: Its target is unknown.

Trimming cost V 6 bases and J 5 bases, with 16 bases left between them. Germline-derived CDR1 and CDR2 are MNHNS and SASEGT. This CDR3 comprises 14 residues. Libraries were prepared by immunoSEQ multiplex PCR; TCRdb keeps only in-frame clonotypes and omits some of them. The sample records some 90,000 clones, roughly 86% being singletons. The chain combines TRBV6-1 with TRBJ2-5; a weak D match, TRBD2 (6 bases). The sample was peripheral blood, taken before any cancer treatment. The TCR originated in a man between 40 and 70 years old with stage I squamous cell lung carcinoma. The CDR3 loop reads CASSPTRGGETQYF. CDR3 bases: TGTGCCAGCAGCCCGACTAGGGGCGGGGAGACCCAGTACTTC.